One sample yielded the 6 T cell receptor beta chains listed below, sequenced in a study of cytomegalovirus exposure and HLA in healthy donors. PCR used 60 Vbeta primers and 13 Jbeta primers. Assay used: immunoSEQ multiplex PCR; TCRdb lists only in-frame clones, some missing. The table shows fewer than 250,000 clones, with 60% to 85% occurring only once. The sample taken for sequencing was PBMCs. These receptors all come from a woman aged 40 to 49 in good health and CMV-seronegative.

The chain recombines TRBV5-1 with TRBJ2-7; 9 positions match TRBD1. The CDR3 has 15 amino acids. Germline CDR1 SGHRS, CDR2 YFSETQ. Losses at the gene ends were 4 bases for V and 4 bases for J; bases not matched to a gene: 9. In DNA form, the CDR3 reads TGCGCCAGCAGCACTGGGACAGGGCAACTTTACGAGCAGTACGTC. It encodes CASSTGTGQLYEQYV.

This clone has just a few counts. The rearrangement joins TRBV5-6 to TRBJ1-5; tentative D call: TRBD1 (5 bases). The V gene's germline CDR1 is SGHDT and CDR2 YYEEEE. V shed 0 bases and J shed 7 bases, with 14 bases lying between them. The CDR3 sequence is 15 residues long. This CDR3 is CASSLGARVGQPQHF. Written as DNA, the CDR3 is TGTGCCAGCAGCTTGGGCGCCAGGGTAGGACAGCCCCAGCATTTT.

The gene calls are TRBV27 and TRBJ2-7; TRBD1 might be the D (7 bases). Trimming removed 7 bases at V and 1 base at J, with 14 bases between. CDR1 MNHEY and CDR2 SMNVEV come from the germline V gene (reference sequence). This CDR3 contains 14 residues. CDR3 sequence reads: CASTPGGRSYEQYV. The CDR3 DNA follows: TGTGCCAGCACTCCAGGGGGGAGGTCCTACGAGCAGTACGTC.

This chain links TRBV29-1 with TRBJ1-2, with TRBD1 matching 8 bases. Germline V gene sequence: CDR1 SQVTM, CDR2 ANQGSEA. V was clipped by 6 bases and J by 4 bases; unmatched bases: 7. The CDR3 runs to 13 residues. CDR3 in amino acids: CSVYRDRSYGYTF. CDR3 nucleotide sequence: TGCAGCGTCTACCGGGACAGGAGCTATGGCTACACCTTC.

The rearrangement links TRBV4-3 to TRBJ2-7; TRBD2 agrees at 10 bases. In germline, CDR1 is LGHNA, CDR2 YSLEER. After removal of 1 base from V and 2 bases from J, the junction contained 5 bases not matched to a gene. This CDR3 comprises 16 residues. The CDR3 region has the DNA TGCGCCAGCAGCCAAGGGCTAGCGGGAGTGGCCTACGAGCAGTACTTC. Translating gives CASSQGLAGVAYEQYF.

This chain links TRBV6-1 with TRBJ2-1; a possible D gene is TRBD2 (5 bases). V was clipped by 1 base and J by 5 bases, with 6 bases between them. Germline V gene data show CDR1 as MNHNS and CDR2 as SASEGT. This CDR3 is built from 13 residues. The CDR3 region has the DNA TGTGCCAGCAGTGAAGGGCGGGACAATGAGCAGTTCTTC. Translation gives CASSEGRDNEQFF.